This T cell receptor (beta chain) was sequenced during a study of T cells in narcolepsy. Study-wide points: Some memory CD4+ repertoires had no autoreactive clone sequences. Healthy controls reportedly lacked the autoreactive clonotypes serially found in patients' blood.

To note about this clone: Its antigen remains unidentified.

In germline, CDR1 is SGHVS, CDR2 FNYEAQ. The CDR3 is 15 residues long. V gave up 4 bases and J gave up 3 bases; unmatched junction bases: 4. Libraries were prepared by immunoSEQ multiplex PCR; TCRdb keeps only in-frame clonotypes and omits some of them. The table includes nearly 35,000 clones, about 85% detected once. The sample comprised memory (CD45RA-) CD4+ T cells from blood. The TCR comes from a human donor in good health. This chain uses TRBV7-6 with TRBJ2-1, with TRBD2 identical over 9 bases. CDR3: CASSSTSGYYNEQFF. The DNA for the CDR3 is TGTGCCAGCAGCTCAACTAGCGGGTACTACAATGAGCAGTTCTTC.